What follows are 4 T cell receptor beta chains derived from one specimen sequenced in a study of blood T cell repertoires in COVID-19. Repertoires were generated with immunoSEQ multiplex PCR, while TCRdb's copy carries only in-frame clones and drops some. The sample records over 600,000 clones, about 87% being singletons. The material sequenced was peripheral blood. Receptors originate from a woman between 18 and 30 years old with acute or convalescent COVID-19.

The rearrangement links TRBV4-1 to TRBJ2-1; perhaps TRBD2 as D (5 bases). V was trimmed by 0 bases and J by 9 bases, leaving 12 bases between them. Germline V gene sequence: CDR1 MGHRA, CDR2 YSYEKL. There are 14 residues in the CDR3. The CDR3 here is CASSQDGGSIEQFF. Here the CDR3 DNA reads TGCGCCAGCAGCCAAGACGGTGGGAGCATTGAGCAGTTCTTC.

This chain joins TRBV6-5 and TRBJ1-5, with 7 bases identical to TRBD1. The CDR3 totals 14 residues. Per germline, CDR1 MNHEY and CDR2 SVGAGI. Germline trimming cut 4 bases from V and 5 bases from J; bases unmatched to any gene: 5. The CDR3 protein is CASSFRGSDQPQHF. The CDR3 DNA reads as TGTGCCAGCAGTTTCAGGGGGTCCGATCAGCCCCAGCATTTT.

The rearrangement uses TRBV5-6 and TRBJ1-3; D unclear. Germline lookup yields CDR1 SGHDT and CDR2 YYEEEE. Trimming stripped 0 bases from V and 0 bases from J, with 10 bases between. This CDR3 has 16 amino acids. The CDR3 region has the DNA TGTGCCAGCAGCTTGGAACGGGGAGCCTCTGGAAACACCATATATTTT. Translated, it gives CASSLERGASGNTIYF.

This chain joins TRBV3-1 (or the pseudogene TRBV3-2) and TRBJ1-2; D gene uncertain. The CDR3 runs 15 residues. Germline V gene lookup returns CDR1 LGHDT and CDR2 YNNKEL (reference sequence). Trimming stripped 4 bases from V and 4 bases from J, with 16 bases between. CDR3 residues: CASSLSGPTLYGYTF. For the CDR3, the DNA is TGTGCCAGCAGCCTAAGCGGGCCAACGCTCTATGGCTACACCTTC.